This TCR beta chain was sequenced in a study of blood T cell repertoires in COVID-19. Overall study: Specimens from acute and convalescent COVID-19 originated in the United States, Italy and Spain.

Participants were aged roughly 18 to 100 years from approximately 23 US areas. V lost 0 bases and J 12 bases, leaving 11 bases between the germline ends. CDR3 length equals 12 residues. The germline CDR1 and CDR2 sequences are LNHNV and YYDKDF (reference sequence). In the original workflow: How many nucleated cells were present was estimated from reference gene primer amplification. TCRdb's copy holds only in-frame clones and misses some; the assay was immunoSEQ multiplex PCR. V, J and clone size are taken as reported in that table, and D and trimming were inferred from the DNA itself. The sample carries hundreds of thousands of clones, 88% recorded once.

Material for sequencing was PBMCs or T cells enriched from blood (not recorded which). The chain recombines TRBV15 with TRBJ1-2; perhaps TRBD1 as D (6 bases). This TCR was recovered from a woman between 35 and 50 years old with acute COVID-19. CDR3 nucleotides: TGTGCCACCAGCAGAGAAACAGGGTCTCACACCTTC. As protein: CATSRETGSHTF.